A selection of T cell receptor beta chains follows, all from one sample in a study of graft-versus-host responses after intestinal transplantation. Here immunoSEQ multiplex PCR was the method, and the copy in TCRdb shows in-frame clones only, minus some. The profile shows about 90,000 clones, approximately 94% of them singletons. These receptors have no known antigen. This specimen consisted of unstimulated CD4+ T cells sorted from spleen or lymph node cells, obtained before transplant. Every receptor here comes from a human donor who was the organ donor for an intestinal transplant. CDR3s include the opening cysteine and the closing phenylalanine or tryptophan. The order of the fields is V gene, J gene, clone size, D gene, CDR3 DNA, CDR3 protein. The D gene is left open where the match is weak. Only part of the rows carry a size: once, few, many, or a class if the clone is expanded.

v_gene: TRBV11-3; j_gene: TRBJ1-1; abundance: NA; d_gene: NA; CDR3nt: TGTGCCAGCAGTGCTAGATCACACAGGGCGAACACTGAAGCTTTCTTT; CDR3aa: CASSARSHRANTEAFF
v_gene: TRBV5-4; j_gene: TRBJ2-4; abundance: once; d_gene: NA; CDR3nt: TGTGCCAGCAGCTTGGGGGTTGCCAAAAACATTCAGTACTTC; CDR3aa: CASSLGVAKNIQYF
v_gene: TRBV5-1; j_gene: TRBJ2-1; abundance: NA; d_gene: TRBD2; CDR3nt: TGCGCCAGCAGCTTTTTAGCGGGGGGACCGTTCAATGAGCAGTTCTTC; CDR3aa: CASSFLAGGPFNEQFF
v_gene: TRBV11-1; j_gene: TRBJ2-2; abundance: NA; d_gene: NA; CDR3nt: TGTGCCAGCAGGGGGCAGGCCAACACCGGGGAGCTGTTTTTT; CDR3aa: CASRGQANTGELFF
v_gene: TRBV5-6; j_gene: TRBJ2-5; abundance: NA; d_gene: NA; CDR3nt: TGTGCCAGCAGCTGGGGGGAAGAGACCCAGTACTTC; CDR3aa: CASSWGEETQYF
v_gene: TRBV4-2; j_gene: TRBJ1-5; abundance: once; d_gene: NA; CDR3nt: TGTGCCAGCAGCCCTTTAGGGAAGTCGGGTGGTCAGCCCCAGCATTTT; CDR3aa: CASSPLGKSGGQPQHF
v_gene: TRBV11-2; j_gene: TRBJ2-1; abundance: NA; d_gene: NA; CDR3nt: TGTGCCAGCAGCTTAGTTCGGTCGGCAGGGAGCAATGAGCAGTTCTTC; CDR3aa: CASSLVRSAGSNEQFF
v_gene: TRBV2; j_gene: TRBJ2-3; abundance: NA; d_gene: NA; CDR3nt: TGTGCCAGCAGTTTAGCAGATACGCAGTATTTT; CDR3aa: CASSLADTQYF
v_gene: TRBV4-1; j_gene: TRBJ2-5; abundance: once; d_gene: NA; CDR3nt: TGCGCCAGCAGCCAACCGTCCGGGGGGCGGCAGGAGACCCAGTACTTC; CDR3aa: CASSQPSGGRQETQYF
v_gene: TRBV2; j_gene: TRBJ1-2; abundance: NA; d_gene: NA; CDR3nt: TGTGCCAGCAGGACATATGGCTACACCTTC; CDR3aa: CASRTYGYTF
v_gene: TRBV6-6; j_gene: TRBJ2-7; abundance: NA; d_gene: NA; CDR3nt: TGTGCCAGCAGGGACGATTACGAGCAGTACTTC; CDR3aa: CASRDDYEQYF
v_gene: TRBV7-3; j_gene: TRBJ2-1; abundance: NA; d_gene: TRBD2; CDR3nt: TGTGCCAGCAGCCTACTTAGCGGGGGCCACTACAATGAGCAGTTCTTC; CDR3aa: CASSLLSGGHYNEQFF
v_gene: TRBV6-1; j_gene: TRBJ2-2; abundance: NA; d_gene: TRBD2; CDR3nt: TGTGCCAGCATTCGCGGGGGGGGTGACACCGGGGAGCTGTTTTTT; CDR3aa: CASIRGGGDTGELFF
v_gene: TRBV6-1; j_gene: TRBJ1-1; abundance: NA; d_gene: NA; CDR3nt: TGTGCCAGCACTCGAACAGGGACAAACACTGAAGCTTTCTTT; CDR3aa: CASTRTGTNTEAFF
v_gene: TRBV10-2; j_gene: TRBJ1-1; abundance: NA; d_gene: TRBD1; CDR3nt: TGCGCCAGCACCCTTCTAGGGACAGGAAAGGGGCGAACTGAAGCTTTCTTT; CDR3aa: CASTLLGTGKGRTEAFF
v_gene: TRBV25-1; j_gene: TRBJ1-1; abundance: NA; d_gene: NA; CDR3nt: TGTGCCAGCAGTGCGGGAGGCCAATCTGAAGCTTTCTTT; CDR3aa: CASSAGGQSEAFF
v_gene: TRBV5-1; j_gene: TRBJ2-7; abundance: NA; d_gene: NA; CDR3nt: TGCGCCAGCAGCTTGGACGACGAGCAGTACTTC; CDR3aa: CASSLDDEQYF
v_gene: TRBV2; j_gene: TRBJ2-1; abundance: NA; d_gene: TRBD2; CDR3nt: TGTGCCAGCAGTGGGATTGGGCTCCGGGGGGACTACGACTACAATGAGCAGTTCTTC; CDR3aa: CASSGIGLRGDYDYNEQFF
v_gene: TRBV18; j_gene: TRBJ1-1; abundance: NA; d_gene: TRBD1; CDR3nt: TGTGCCAGCTCGCTTGACAGGGGGCACACTGAAGCTTTCTTT; CDR3aa: CASSLDRGHTEAFF
v_gene: TRBV7-3; j_gene: TRBJ2-2; abundance: NA; d_gene: TRBD2; CDR3nt: TGTGCCAGCGCGGCCCGGGCTAGCGGGATTAACACCGGGGAGCTGTTTTTT; CDR3aa: CASAARASGINTGELFF
v_gene: TRBV13; j_gene: TRBJ1-2; abundance: NA; d_gene: NA; CDR3nt: TGTGCCAGCAGCCGGGACGGCAACTATGGCTACACCTTC; CDR3aa: CASSRDGNYGYTF
v_gene: TRBV30; j_gene: TRBJ2-7; abundance: once; d_gene: NA; CDR3nt: TGTGCCTGGAGTCGGGACATCGTCTACGAGCAGTACTTC; CDR3aa: CAWSRDIVYEQYF
v_gene: TRBV5-4; j_gene: TRBJ1-1; abundance: NA; d_gene: TRBD1; CDR3nt: TGTGCCAGCGGCTCCACAGGGGGCCGTGGTGAAGCTTTCTTT; CDR3aa: CASGSTGGRGEAFF
v_gene: TRBV4-1; j_gene: TRBJ1-5; abundance: few; d_gene: NA; CDR3nt: TGCGCCAGCAGCCAAGATCGAGAATCCACAGCCGGTGGCAATCAGCCCCAGCATTTT; CDR3aa: CASSQDRESTAGGNQPQHF
v_gene: TRBV11-3; j_gene: TRBJ1-2; abundance: NA; d_gene: NA; CDR3nt: TGTGCCAGCAGGGTGGGGGGAGTCGGCTTCTACACCTTC; CDR3aa: CASRVGGVGFYTF
v_gene: TRBV4-3; j_gene: TRBJ2-2; abundance: NA; d_gene: TRBD1; CDR3nt: TGCGCCAGCAGCCCACAGGGGGCTACAACCGGGGAGCTGTTTTTT; CDR3aa: CASSPQGATTGELFF
v_gene: TRBV7-2; j_gene: TRBJ2-7; abundance: NA; d_gene: TRBD1; CDR3nt: TGTGCCAGCAGGCCCGGGACAGGTCCTTCCTACGAGCAGTACTTC; CDR3aa: CASRPGTGPSYEQYF
v_gene: TRBV13; j_gene: TRBJ2-7; abundance: once; d_gene: NA; CDR3nt: TGTGCCAGCAGGATTACAGGGTCCTACGAGCAGTACTTC; CDR3aa: CASRITGSYEQYF
v_gene: TRBV27; j_gene: TRBJ2-7; abundance: once; d_gene: TRBD2; CDR3nt: TGTGCCATCCACGCCTTGCTCTACGCGGACAGGGGAGTAGGTAGCGGGGGGGCCAGTGAGCAGTACTTC; CDR3aa: CAIHALLYADRGVGSGGASEQYF
v_gene: TRBV19; j_gene: TRBJ1-5; abundance: NA; d_gene: NA; CDR3nt: TGTGCCAGTAGTATCACGGCGACCCTCAATCAGCCCCAGCATTTT; CDR3aa: CASSITATLNQPQHF
v_gene: TRBV7-8; j_gene: TRBJ2-3; abundance: NA; d_gene: TRBD2; CDR3nt: TGTGCCAGCAGCTTTCCATTACTAGCGGGGGACACAGATACGCAGTATTTT; CDR3aa: CASSFPLLAGDTDTQYF
v_gene: TRBV6-1; j_gene: TRBJ2-7; abundance: NA; d_gene: TRBD1; CDR3nt: TGTGCCAGCAGTGAACTTTACGCGGGGACAGGGCTGGAGCAGTACTTC; CDR3aa: CASSELYAGTGLEQYF
v_gene: TRBV5-1; j_gene: TRBJ2-1; abundance: NA; d_gene: NA; CDR3nt: TGCGCCAGCAGCTTGGCTAACTACAATGAGCAGTTCTTC; CDR3aa: CASSLANYNEQFF
v_gene: TRBV6-6; j_gene: TRBJ2-5; abundance: NA; d_gene: NA; CDR3nt: TGTGCCAGCAGTTGGCAGATGGAGACCCAGTACTTC; CDR3aa: CASSWQMETQYF
v_gene: TRBV6-6; j_gene: TRBJ2-1; abundance: once; d_gene: NA; CDR3nt: TGTGCCAGCAGTTCCGACCTGAGGAGAGGCAATGAGCAGTTCTTC; CDR3aa: CASSSDLRRGNEQFF
v_gene: TRBV28; j_gene: TRBJ2-7; abundance: once; d_gene: TRBD1; CDR3nt: TGTGCCAGCAGTTTGGTCAGGGGGTCCGAGCAGTACTTC; CDR3aa: CASSLVRGSEQYF
v_gene: TRBV7-2; j_gene: TRBJ2-3; abundance: NA; d_gene: TRBD2; CDR3nt: TGTGCCAGCAGCTTAGTCTTCGGACTAGCGGGCTTCACAGATACGCAGTATTTT; CDR3aa: CASSLVFGLAGFTDTQYF
v_gene: TRBV6-5; j_gene: TRBJ1-6; abundance: NA; d_gene: TRBD1; CDR3nt: TGTGCCAGCAGTTCAAGACAGGGGTCTTCACCCCTCCACTTT; CDR3aa: CASSSRQGSSPLHF
v_gene: TRBV29-1; j_gene: TRBJ1-1; abundance: NA; d_gene: TRBD1; CDR3nt: TGCAGCGTTGAAGTGGGACGGGACAGGGGAGAAGCTTTCTTT; CDR3aa: CSVEVGRDRGEAFF
v_gene: TRBV7-3; j_gene: TRBJ1-5; abundance: NA; d_gene: NA; CDR3nt: TGTGCCAGCAGCTTAACGGGGCCAGGCCAGCCCCAGCATTTT; CDR3aa: CASSLTGPGQPQHF
v_gene: TRBV4-1; j_gene: TRBJ1-5; abundance: NA; d_gene: NA; CDR3nt: TGCGCCAGCAGACAAAGTCCTCTCCCGGGAAATCAGCCCCAGCATTTT; CDR3aa: CASRQSPLPGNQPQHF
v_gene: TRBV9; j_gene: TRBJ1-6; abundance: once; d_gene: NA; CDR3nt: TGTGCCAGCAGCGTAGATCCAGGTGTTTCACCCCTCCACTTT; CDR3aa: CASSVDPGVSPLHF
v_gene: TRBV15; j_gene: TRBJ1-3; abundance: NA; d_gene: NA; CDR3nt: TGTGCCACCAGCGACTTTTTCAGACCTTCTCCTGGAAACACCATATATTTT; CDR3aa: CATSDFFRPSPGNTIYF
v_gene: TRBV5-6; j_gene: TRBJ1-5; abundance: once; d_gene: NA; CDR3nt: TGTGCCAGCAGCTTCGGGGGTCTCGGGGGCAATCAGCCCCAGCATTTT; CDR3aa: CASSFGGLGGNQPQHF
v_gene: TRBV7-9; j_gene: TRBJ2-5; abundance: NA; d_gene: NA; CDR3nt: TGTGCCAGCAGCCTACAGTCAGGGGCCCAAGAGACCCAGTACTTC; CDR3aa: CASSLQSGAQETQYF
v_gene: TRBV28; j_gene: TRBJ2-5; abundance: NA; d_gene: TRBD2; CDR3nt: TGTGCCAGCAGTTTCAGAGGGAGGGCCCAGTACTTC; CDR3aa: CASSFRGRAQYF
v_gene: TRBV2; j_gene: TRBJ1-1; abundance: NA; d_gene: NA; CDR3nt: TGTGCCAGCAGTGATCGGGGTGAGACTGAAGCTTTCTTT; CDR3aa: CASSDRGETEAFF
v_gene: TRBV11-3; j_gene: TRBJ2-7; abundance: NA; d_gene: NA; CDR3nt: TGTGCCAGCAGCTTAACAGACAGTTACGAGCAGTACTTC; CDR3aa: CASSLTDSYEQYF
v_gene: TRBV6-1; j_gene: TRBJ2-1; abundance: NA; d_gene: NA; CDR3nt: TGTGCCAGCAGTGAAGTGCTCGTTTCCAATGAGCAGTTCTTC; CDR3aa: CASSEVLVSNEQFF